The TCR beta chain under discussion was sequenced for a study of early T cells in non-severe SARS-CoV-2 infection. At the level of the study: Sequencing targeted bulk RNA from unsorted whole blood, leaving chains unpaired.

Study outcomes and limitations: VDJdb matching favored anti-spike CD8 responses, missing private and CD4 specificities.

Researchers tagged individual cDNA molecules with unique molecular identifiers. Via MiXCR, TCRdb re-called the 5' RACE reads, giving one row per CDR3 protein. Here the sample spans approximately 22,000 distinct CDR3 sequences, around 4.5% being singletons. The CDR3 contains 14 residues. Per the germline V gene, CDR1 is KGHDR and CDR2 is SFDVKD. As for this clonotype: Its antigen is unknown. This clone may be a read error of a much larger clone one base away.

This receptor was identified in an adult who was a healthcare worker with PCR-confirmed SARS-CoV-2 infection or an uninfected control (not recorded which). Sequencing input: whole blood. The V and J genes are TRBV24-1 and TRBJ2-1; 14 nucleotides line up with TRBD2. CDR3 sequence: CAASEYGLAGGKFF. Written as DNA, the CDR3 is TGTGCCGCCAGTGAATACGGACTAGCGGGAGGAAAGTTCTTC.